This TCR beta chain comes out of a study of shared clonotypes between healthy human individuals. Study summary: CD4 naive cells filled three plates per donor, CD4 memory three, CD8 naive two and CD8 memory one.

Trimming took 5 bases from V and 4 from J, leaving 17 bases between them. Looked up from germline, CDR1 is GTSNPN and CDR2 is SVGIG (reference sequence). This CDR3 comprises 14 residues. Overall study findings and caveats: In general, naive subsets displayed greater estimated richness than memory subsets did.

For sorted subsets, 150 to 250 ng DNA per replicate equaled 33,000 or so T cell genomes. Assay: immunoSEQ multiplex PCR; the TCRdb copy retains only in-frame clones and omits some. The repertoire includes 2 million or so clones, around 95% of them detected once, and 0.1% to 0.15% sits in the top ten. A single count supports this clone. What it binds is not known. The gene calls are TRBV30 and TRBJ1-1, with D perhaps TRBD1 (5 bases). What was sequenced was naive CD4+ T cells sorted from blood. The subset was: CD45RA+ positively selected. This sequence originates from a man younger than 35 in good health. The CDR3 DNA is TGTGCCTGGGGAACAGGTTTGGGGTTCACTGAAGCTTTCTTT. Residues: CAWGTGLGFTEAFF.